This T cell receptor beta chain was identified in a study of blood T cell repertoires in COVID-19. Study information: PBMCs, B-cell-depleted T cells, or T cells provided the cDNA or gDNA that made up the material.

Clones were sequenced by immunoSEQ multiplex PCR, and TCRdb holds only the in-frame ones, with some missing. The data contain 300,000 to 400,000 clones, over 75% of them singletons. The cohort comprised adults aged about 18 to 89 years residing in under 30 US areas. V was clipped by 2 bases and J by 2 bases; unmatched bases: 12. The CDR3 runs to 19 residues. Germline V gene data show CDR1 as SGHDN and CDR2 as FVKESK. The sequence was collected from a woman aged 30 to 39 with acute COVID-19. The gene calls are TRBV14 and TRBJ1-3, with 10 bases matching TRBD1. The sample was PBMCs or T cells enriched from blood (not recorded which). CDR3 loop: CASSQSKRGTGAAGNTIYF. The CDR3 DNA reads TGTGCCAGCAGCCAATCCAAACGCGGGACAGGGGCCGCTGGAAACACCATATATTTT.